This paragraph reports one TCR beta chain. This sample was taken from a study of T cells in women clearing cervical HPV infection. Looking at the study overall: Donors had HPV16-related CIN3 or worse; 2 had invasive cancer.

TCRdb's copy holds only in-frame clones and misses some; the assay was immunoSEQ multiplex PCR. Its listing shows around 17,000 clones. The TCR originated in a woman aged 18-70 years with a cervical HPV16 infection that either progressed to CIN3+ or cleared (not recorded which). Sample: blood buffy coat.

Partial CDR3 DNA: TGTGCCAGCAGCTTGAGACAACAAGCGAACACTGAA. This gives the protein CASSLRQQANTE. In full, the CDR3 reads CASSLRQQANTEAFF. The chain has TRBV11-1 and TRBJ1-1; D remains unclear. The read terminates 3 residues ahead of where the CDR3 ends, so the germline J gene completes it. CDR1 SGHAT and CDR2 FQDESV come from the germline V gene (reference sequence). This CDR3 comprises 15 residues. V gave up 3 bases and J gave up 1 base, with 12 bases separating them.